Following are 32 T cell receptor beta chains from one sample sequenced in a study of CXCR3-negative and CXCR3-positive naive CD8 T cells. Carrying UMI labels, the TRB cDNA libraries were prepared through 5' RACE. Each CDR3 protein gets one entry in TCRdb, which reprocessed the 5' RACE reads and gives no DNA. The specimen's table records 46,000 or so distinct CDR3 sequences. The source material was naive CXCR3- CD8+ T cells from blood. Subset specified: CD45RO-CCR7+CD27+CD95- naive CD8+ T cells lacking CXCR3 (TNR3-). The source of these receptors is a human donor in good health. Some clones in this sample may be carry-over from other donors' samples.

This chain uses TRBV28 with TRBJ1-2; the TRBD1 assignment by TCRdb is unverifiable without DNA. CDR3 length: 13 amino acids. CDR1 MDHEN and CDR2 SYDVKM come from the germline V gene. Here the CDR3 reads CASTFRGGRGYTF.

The chain couples TRBV7-8 to TRBJ2-5; without DNA, the TCRdb call of TRBD2 cannot be checked. Germline V gives CDR1 SGHVS, CDR2 FQNEAQ. The CDR3 runs 16 residues. The CDR3 here is CASSLSSGGAGVTQYF. The full variable domain, rest sourced from reference TRBV7-8 and TRBJ2-5, is GAGVSQSPRYKVAKRGQDVALRCDPISGHVSLFWYQQALGQGPEFLTYFQNEAQLDKSGLPSDRFFAERPEGSVSTLKIQRTQQEDSAVYLCASSLSSGGAGVTQYFGPGTRLLVL.

V usage is TRBV4-1 and J usage is TRBJ2-2. The CDR3 totals 14 residues. CDR1 is MGHRA and CDR2 is YSYEKL in the germline V gene. CDR3 in amino acids: CASSRRLNTGELFF.

The chain recombines TRBV4-3 with TRBJ2-7; TCRdb's D gene call, TRBD1, goes unchecked for lack of DNA. In germline, CDR1 is LGHNA, CDR2 YSLEER. The CDR3 is 13 amino acids. The CDR3 protein is CASSQATEGEQYF.

V usage is TRBV7-9 and J usage is TRBJ2-7; TCRdb returns TRBD2, unconfirmable since there is no DNA. The CDR3 sequence is 14 residues long. From germline, CDR1 is SEHNR and CDR2 FQNEAQ (reference sequence). Here the CDR3 reads CASSSSGTTYEQYF. The full variable domain, completed using reference TRBV7-9 and TRBJ2-7, is DTGVSQNPRHKITKRGQNVTFRCDPISEHNRLYWYRQTLGQGPEFLTYFQNEAQLEKSRLLSDRFSAERPKGSFSTLEIQRTEQGDSAMYLCASSSSGTTYEQYFGPGTRLTVT.

V usage is TRBV9 and J usage is TRBJ2-1. CDR1 is SGDLS, CDR2 YYNGEE, per germline. The CDR3 spans 14 residues. CDR3: CASSVVIGYNEQFF.

The chain joins TRBV12-3 or TRBV12-4 to TRBJ1-2; as DNA is missing, the TRBD1 call by TCRdb cannot be tested. The CDR3 is made up of 17 amino acids. The CDR3 reads CASSSPRTGRGGYGYTF.

The chain joins TRBV7-9 to TRBJ2-5; no DNA is available, so the TRBD1 call from TCRdb remains unchecked. CDR3 length equals 14 residues. Germline CDR1 is SEHNR and CDR2 is FQNEAQ (reference sequence). CDR3 sequence reads: CASSLVSDGETQYF.

V and J are TRBV11-2 and TRBJ2-4. The CDR3 is 12 amino acids. Per the germline V gene, CDR1 is SGHAT and CDR2 is FQNNGV. The CDR3 protein is CASSLGGNIQYF. The full variable domain, in which reference TRBV11-2 and TRBJ2-4 provide the parts outside the CDR3, is EAGVAQSPRYKIIEKRQSVAFWCNPISGHATLYWYQQILGQGPKLLIQFQNNGVVDDSQLPKDRFSAERLKGVDSTLKIQPAKLEDSAVYLCASSLGGNIQYFGAGTRLSVL.

This chain connects TRBV10-2 to TRBJ2-7; the D call from TCRdb, TRBD1, cannot be confirmed without DNA. The CDR3 is made up of 13 amino acids. Germline V CDR1 and CDR2: WSHSY, SAAADI. Here the CDR3 reads CASSEGTPYEQYF.

The chain uses TRBV28 and TRBJ2-7; there is no DNA to check the TCRdb D call of TRBD2. Germline V gene data show CDR1 as MDHEN and CDR2 as SYDVKM. The CDR3 has 15 residues. The CDR3 loop is CASSLSREISYEQYF. Full variable domain (missing parts from reference TRBV28 and TRBJ2-7): DVKVTQSSRYLVKRTGEKVFLECVQDMDHENMFWYRQDPGLGLRLIYFSYDVKMKEKGDIPEGYSVSREKKERFSLILESASTNQTSMYLCASSLSREISYEQYFGPGTRLTVT.

The J gene is TRBJ1-5, the V gene TRBV6-6; with no DNA, the TCRdb D assignment of TRBD1 cannot be verified. The CDR3 contains 15 residues. The germline CDR1 and CDR2 sequences are MNHNY and SVGAGI (reference sequence). The CDR3 sequence is CASSPPSSSNQPQHF.

J is TRBJ2-1 and V is TRBV28; without DNA, the TCRdb call of TRBD1 cannot be checked. This CDR3 has 14 amino acids. Per germline, CDR1 MDHEN and CDR2 SYDVKM. The CDR3 sequence: CASSRQGFNNEQFF.

This chain links TRBV28 with TRBJ2-7; TCRdb's assignment of TRBD2 cannot be checked, as there is no DNA. CDR3 size: 16 residues. Germline CDR1 is MDHEN and CDR2 is SYDVKM. This CDR3 is CASSLSRGLFRYEQYF. The variable domain in full, completed from reference TRBV28 and TRBJ2-7, reads DVKVTQSSRYLVKRTGEKVFLECVQDMDHENMFWYRQDPGLGLRLIYFSYDVKMKEKGDIPEGYSVSREKKERFSLILESASTNQTSMYLCASSLSRGLFRYEQYFGPGTRLTVT.

V and J are TRBV28 and TRBJ2-1; TCRdb calls TRBD2, which cannot be checked without DNA. The length of the CDR3 is 14 residues. CDR1 is MDHEN and CDR2 is SYDVKM in the germline V gene. The CDR3 protein is CASTAGGSYNEQFF.

This chain joins TRBV29-1 and TRBJ2-1; the D gene TCRdb calls, TRBD2, cannot be checked with no DNA. The CDR3 runs 14 residues. Germline V gives CDR1 SQVTM, CDR2 ANQGSEA. The chain's CDR3 is CSAPRTGTSGSAFF.

The V gene is TRBV23-1, the J gene TRBJ2-4; TCRdb returns TRBD1, unconfirmable since there is no DNA. TRBV23-1 is noted as an ORF with a role that remains uncertain. The CDR3 length is 16 residues. CDR3 loop: CASSPRDILAKNIQYF.

This chain links TRBV6-5 with TRBJ2-7; the D call of TRBD1 rests on TCRdb alone, since no DNA is present to check it. CDR3 length equals 15 residues. Germline V gene sequence: CDR1 MNHEY, CDR2 SVGAGI. Here the CDR3 reads CASSGGTGTDYEQYF.

The chain couples TRBV6-5 to TRBJ1-5; TCRdb's D call, TRBD1, is unchecked because there is no DNA. The CDR3 contains 14 residues. The germline V gene encodes CDR1 MNHEY and CDR2 SVGAGI. The CDR3 sequence is CASSMYRGNQPQHF.

The rearrangement uses TRBV12-3 or TRBV12-4 and TRBJ2-5. The CDR3 has 13 residues. CDR3 residues: CASSFVGKETQYF.

The CDR3: CASSIGLGQGYTF. V and J are TRBV12-3 or TRBV12-4 and TRBJ1-2. The CDR3 consists of 13 residues.

The chain employs TRBV29-1 and TRBJ2-3; TCRdb proposes TRBD2, but this gene call is untestable without DNA. CDR1 and CDR2 (germline): SQVTM, ANQGSEA. The CDR3 runs 15 residues. CDR3 in amino acids: CSVEGLGLKADTQYF.

The genes are TRBV29-1 and TRBJ2-3; without DNA, the TCRdb call of TRBD2 cannot be checked. Per germline, CDR1 SQVTM and CDR2 ANQGSEA. The CDR3 sequence is 13 residues long. The CDR3 loop reads CSVTGGEVDTQYF.

The chain carries TRBV6-5 and TRBJ2-1; TCRdb lists TRBD1, though no DNA is available to test this call. Germline V gene lookup returns CDR1 MNHEY and CDR2 SVGAGI. The CDR3 is 13 residues long. The CDR3 region is CASSYREDNEQFF.

The chain joins TRBV7-6 to TRBJ2-1; TCRdb outputs TRBD1, but without DNA this stays unchecked. This CDR3 has 14 amino acids. Germline-derived CDR1 and CDR2 are SGHVS and FNYEAQ. CDR3 in amino acids: CASSFGPGFDEQFF. Full variable domain (outside the CDR3, taken from reference TRBV7-6 and TRBJ2-1): GAGVSQSPRYKVTKRGQDVALRCDPISGHVSLYWYRQALGQGPEFLTYFNYEAQQDKSGLPNDRFSAERPEGSISTLTIQRTEQRDSAMYRCASSFGPGFDEQFFGPGTRLTVL.

The chain recombines TRBV20-1 with TRBJ1-1. The germline V gene encodes CDR1 DFQATT and CDR2 SNEGSKA (reference sequence). The CDR3 is 13 amino acids. The CDR3 spells CSARVSVNTEAFF.

The rearrangement joins TRBV29-1 to TRBJ2-7; with no DNA, the TCRdb D assignment of TRBD1 cannot be verified. Germline assignment: CDR1 SQVTM and CDR2 ANQGSEA. This CDR3 has 11 residues. CDR3: CSVVQGGEQYF.

The chain has TRBV29-1 and TRBJ2-3; the D call of TRBD1 rests on TCRdb alone, since no DNA is present to check it. The CDR3 runs to 14 residues. Per germline, CDR1 SQVTM and CDR2 ANQGSEA. CDR3 protein: CSETRQRGTDTQYF.

The chain recombines TRBV29-1 with TRBJ1-2; with no DNA, the TCRdb D assignment of TRBD1 cannot be verified. Germline CDR1 and CDR2: SQVTM and ANQGSEA. The CDR3 consists of 12 residues. The CDR3 loop is CSTGWGDDGYTF.

This chain joins TRBV4-1 and TRBJ2-7. Germline lookup yields CDR1 MGHRA and CDR2 YSYEKL. This CDR3 spans 15 amino acids. CDR3 sequence: CASSQVSDGPYEQYF.

J is TRBJ2-5 and V is TRBV12-3 or TRBV12-4; TCRdb designates TRBD1, a call that cannot be tested without DNA. The length of the CDR3 is 13 residues. CDR3 protein: CAGARDNQETQYF.

CDR3 in amino acids: CSVGDWGMGGFF. The chain recombines TRBV29-1 with TRBJ2-1; there is no DNA to check the TCRdb D call of TRBD1. The length of the CDR3 is 12 residues. Germline loops: CDR1 SQVTM, CDR2 ANQGSEA.